A single sample is the source of the 4 T cell receptor beta chains below, sequenced in a study of OX40 agonist ivuxolimab in advanced cancers. The library came from the immunoSEQ multiplex PCR assay. Held by TCRdb, this immuneACCESS table contains in-frame sequences only and omits some clones. Under half of the omission traces to an unresolved V gene where checked; the cause of the rest is unknown. The sample includes about 45,000 clones, with 90% observed a single time. In total, the top ten clones hold about 6.3% of the sample. Sequenced material: CD4+ or CD8+ T cells sorted from blood, taken in a trial of the OX40 agonist ivuxolimab. All receptors derive from an adult with an advanced solid tumor such as melanoma, head and neck, liver or kidney cancer.

This rearrangement joins TRBV5-4 to TRBJ2-3; 10 nucleotides match TRBD2. V shed 6 bases, J shed 6 bases, and the junction held 13 bases outside the gene matches. CDR3 length: 16 amino acids. Germline lookup yields CDR1 SGHNT and CDR2 YYREEE (reference sequence). CDR3: CASTPRTSGTHDTQYF. CDR3 bases: TGTGCCAGCACCCCGCGGACTAGCGGTACCCACGATACGCAGTATTTT. Filled out from reference TRBV5-4 and TRBJ2-3, the complete variable domain reads ETGVTQSPTHLIKTRGQQVTLRCSSQSGHNTVSWYQQALGQGPQFIFQYYREEENGRGNFPPRFSGLQFPNYSSELNVNALELDDSALYLCASTPRTSGTHDTQYFGPGTRLTVL.

This chain joins TRBV29-1 and TRBJ2-3; 8 bases agree with TRBD2. The junction had 3 bases not matched to a gene; V was cut back by 7 bases and J by 3 bases. CDR1 is SQVTM, CDR2 ANQGSEA, per germline. This CDR3 is 12 amino acids long. Here the CDR3 reads CSARLATDTQYF. The CDR3 DNA sequence: TGCAGCGCCAGACTAGCGACAGATACGCAGTATTTT.

V usage is TRBV28 and J usage is TRBJ2-6, with 10 bases identical to TRBD1. The ends lost 3 bases at V and 0 bases at J; junction bases unmatched: 2. Germline values: CDR1 MDHEN, CDR2 SYDVKM. This CDR3 contains 17 residues. In DNA form, the CDR3 reads TGTGCCAGCAGTTTCGACAGGGGGCGCTCTGGGGCCAACGTCCTGACTTTC. This gives the protein CASSFDRGRSGANVLTF.

The J gene is TRBJ1-1, the V gene TRBV27, with D perhaps TRBD1 (6 bases). Germline V gene sequence: CDR1 MNHEY, CDR2 SMNVEV (reference sequence). This CDR3 has 16 amino acids. Deletions cut 3 bases from V and 3 bases from J, with 17 bases between. CDR3 sequence: CASSFARTVRDTEAFF. CDR3 nucleotides: TGTGCCAGCAGTTTTGCCCGGACAGTTCGGGACACTGAAGCTTTCTTT.